The 7 T cell receptor beta chains presented below share a single source sample, sequenced in a study of Graves' ophthalmopathy and Graves' hyperthyroidism. Using RNA transcripts, the TCR beta CDR3 regions were amplified. HTBI primers were used in a first-round RT-PCR, which preceded a second-round multiplex PCR. TCRdb itself ran the multiplex PCR reads through MiXCR, one entry per CDR3 protein. Of more than 300,000 distinct CDR3 sequences listed, approximately 18% are singletons. The sample taken for sequencing was peripheral blood. The receptors here all came from an adult woman with stable Graves' hyperthyroidism.

This clonotype was recorded many times. The genes are TRBV11-1 and TRBJ2-7; TRBD1 is a possible D gene (6 bases). Germline loops: CDR1 SGHAT, CDR2 FQDESV (reference sequence). V lost 5 bases to trimming and J lost 5 bases, with 22 bases between them. The CDR3 covers 16 residues. The DNA for the CDR3 is TGTGCCAGCAGCCAGGGGCTTGCGGCCGGTGTCCACGAGCAGTACTTC. It is translated as CASSQGLAAGVHEQYF. Combining the CDR3 with reference TRBV11-1 and TRBJ2-7 gives the whole variable domain EAEVAQSPRYKITEKSQAVAFWCDPISGHATLYWYRQILGQGPELLVQFQDESVVDDSQLPKDRFSAERLKGVDSTLKIQPAELGDSAMYLCASSQGLAAGVHEQYFGPGTRLTVT.

This clonotype was counted ten times or more. The genes are TRBV6-1 and TRBJ1-1, with 8 bases fitting TRBD1. The CDR3 is 15 residues long. The V gene end was trimmed by 5 bases and the J gene end by 6 bases; junction bases not matched to a gene: 11. Germline V CDR1 and CDR2: MNHNS, SASEGT. The CDR3 region is CASSNSGQGRSEAFF. CDR3 nucleotide sequence: TGTGCCAGCAGTAATTCAGGACAGGGAAGATCTGAAGCTTTCTTT.

This clonotype has ten or more counts. The rearrangement uses TRBV29-1 and TRBJ2-7; D might be TRBD1 (7 bases). Per the germline V gene, CDR1 is SQVTM and CDR2 is ANQGSEA. The V and J ends lost 7 bases and 3 bases respectively, with 16 bases between them. CDR3 length: 13 amino acids. DNA for the CDR3: TGCAGCGCTACGACTCAGGGGGGCTACGAGCAGTACTTC. Translated, it gives CSATTQGGYEQYF.

This clonotype showed up many times. This rearrangement joins TRBV7-9 to TRBJ1-2; the D gene is possibly TRBD1 (5 bases). Germline CDR1 SEHNR, CDR2 FQNEAQ (reference sequence). This CDR3 is built from 15 residues. V dropped 5 bases and J dropped 5 bases, with 18 bases sitting between them. The CDR3 coding sequence is TGTGCCAGCAGCGAACAACGGGACCCTATGTATGGCTACACCTTC. Its translation: CASSEQRDPMYGYTF.

V gene TRBV6-1 combines with J gene TRBJ2-7, with D possibly matching TRBD1 (5 bases). This CDR3 comprises 13 residues. CDR1 and CDR2 from the germline V gene are MNHNS and SASEGT. Trimming took off 6 bases at V and 3 bases at J, with 12 bases between the two ends. The CDR3, as DNA: TGTGCCAGCAGGCCAAGACAGAACTACGAGCAGTACTTC. It encodes CASRPRQNYEQYF.

This clonotype occurred a few times. CDR3 in DNA: TGTGCCAGCAGTTTACAGGGGGCTTGGAATCAGCCCCAGCATTTT. It translates to CASSLQGAWNQPQHF. This sequence joins TRBV28 and TRBJ1-5; 8 bases map to TRBD1. The CDR3 sequence is 15 residues long. V gave up 2 bases and J gave up 4 bases; unmatched junction bases: 4. Germline values: CDR1 MDHEN, CDR2 SYDVKM.

This clonotype appeared many times. The genes are TRBV12-3 or TRBV12-4 and TRBJ2-7; 7 positions match TRBD2. With 5 bases clipped from V and 5 bases from J, the junction kept 12 bases outside the gene matches. The CDR3 runs 15 residues. CDR3 sequence: CASSAGGSLPHEQYF. CDR3 DNA sequence: TGTGCCAGCAGTGCCGGCGGGAGTCTCCCCCACGAGCAGTACTTC.